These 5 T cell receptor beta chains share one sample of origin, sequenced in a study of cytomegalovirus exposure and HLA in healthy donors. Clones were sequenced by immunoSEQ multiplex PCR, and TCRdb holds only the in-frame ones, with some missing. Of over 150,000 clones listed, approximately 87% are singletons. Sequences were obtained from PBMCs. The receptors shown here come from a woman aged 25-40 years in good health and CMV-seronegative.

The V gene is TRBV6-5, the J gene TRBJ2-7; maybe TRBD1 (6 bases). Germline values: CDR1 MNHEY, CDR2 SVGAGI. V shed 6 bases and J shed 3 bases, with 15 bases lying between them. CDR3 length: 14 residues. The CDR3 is CASRKQGHGYEQYF. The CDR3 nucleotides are TGTGCCAGCAGAAAACAGGGTCACGGCTACGAGCAGTACTTC.

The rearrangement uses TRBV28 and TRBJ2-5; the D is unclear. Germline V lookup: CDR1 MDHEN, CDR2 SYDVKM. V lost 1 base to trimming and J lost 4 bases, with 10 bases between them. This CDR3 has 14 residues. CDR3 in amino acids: CASSLSLVGETQYF. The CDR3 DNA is TGTGCCAGCAGTTTATCGTTAGTTGGAGAGACCCAGTACTTC.

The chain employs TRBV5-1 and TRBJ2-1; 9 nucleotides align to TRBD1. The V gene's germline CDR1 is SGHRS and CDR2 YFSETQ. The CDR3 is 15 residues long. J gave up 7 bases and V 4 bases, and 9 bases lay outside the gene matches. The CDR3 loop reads CASSPARDRANEQFF. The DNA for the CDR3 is TGCGCCAGCAGCCCGGCTCGGGACAGGGCGAATGAGCAGTTCTTC.

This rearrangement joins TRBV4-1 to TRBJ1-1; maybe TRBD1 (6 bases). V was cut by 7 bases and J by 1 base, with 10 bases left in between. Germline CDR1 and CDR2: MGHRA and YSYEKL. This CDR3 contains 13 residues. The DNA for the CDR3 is TGCGCCAGCACCCTGGGACAGAACACTGAAGCTTTCTTT. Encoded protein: CASTLGQNTEAFF.

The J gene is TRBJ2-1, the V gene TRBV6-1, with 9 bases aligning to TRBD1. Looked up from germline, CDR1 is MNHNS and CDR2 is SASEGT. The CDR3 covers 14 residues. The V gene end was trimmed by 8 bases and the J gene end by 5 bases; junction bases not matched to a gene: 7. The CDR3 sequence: CASSDRGTHNEQFF. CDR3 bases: TGTGCCAGCTCGGACAGGGGAACGCACAATGAGCAGTTCTTC.